One sample yielded the 27 T cell receptor beta chains listed below, sequenced in a study of cytomegalovirus exposure and HLA in healthy donors. PCR was performed using 60 Vbeta and 13 Jbeta primers. Assay: immunoSEQ multiplex PCR; the TCRdb copy retains only in-frame clones and omits some. The sample has around 98,000 clones, around 80% seen once. The sample consisted of PBMCs. The origin of the receptors is a human donor in good health.

This clone has only a few counts. V is TRBV2 and J is TRBJ1-5, with D uncertain. The CDR3 length is 15 residues. V shed 6 bases and J shed 0 bases, with 12 bases lying between them. Germline V gives CDR1 SNHLY, CDR2 FYNNEI. CDR3 amino acids: CASSTGRDSNQPQHF. The DNA of the CDR3 is TGTGCCAGCAGCACCGGGCGGGATAGCAATCAGCCCCAGCATTTT.

The gene calls are TRBV29-1 and TRBJ2-5; D gene ambiguous. The end of the DNA is better explained by TRBJ2-7, so the J call may be wrong. Germline V gene data show CDR1 as SQVTM and CDR2 as ANQGSEA. This CDR3 is built from 12 residues. DNA of the CDR3: TGCAGCGTGGAATTGTATTCCTACGAGCAGTACTTC. Protein: CSVELYSYEQYF.

The J gene is TRBJ2-7, the V gene TRBV5-1; 7 nucleotides align to TRBD1. J gave up 2 bases and V 1 base, and 3 bases lay outside the gene matches. The CDR3 spans 14 residues. CDR1 is SGHRS, CDR2 YFSETQ, per germline. CDR3 amino acids: CASSLTGAPYEQYF. The CDR3 DNA follows: TGCGCCAGCAGCTTGACAGGGGCTCCCTACGAGCAGTACTTC. Variable domain in full (rest from reference TRBV5-1 and TRBJ2-7): KAGVTQTPRYLIKTRGQQVTLSCSPISGHRSVSWYQQTPGQGLQFLFEYFSETQRNKGNFPGRFSGRQFSNSRSEMNVSTLELGDSALYLCASSLTGAPYEQYFGPGTRLTVT.

This chain uses TRBV5-5 with TRBJ1-1; D is uncertain. Germline CDR1 is SGHKS and CDR2 is YYEKEE (reference sequence). Trimming removed 1 base from V and 1 base from J, with 8 bases in between. This CDR3 has 14 residues. CDR3 nucleotide sequence: TGTGCCAGCAGCTTGTGGGCCAAGAACACTGAAGCTTTCTTT. Translated, it gives CASSLWAKNTEAFF.

Of note for this clone: The junction differs from germline at one of its ends, possibly a read error. The chain has TRBV6-6 and TRBJ1-1; no definite D call. The CDR3 runs 12 residues. CDR1 and CDR2 (germline): MNHNY, SVGAGI (reference sequence). The CDR3 protein is CASSYFRTEAFF. The CDR3 DNA reads as TGTGCCAGCAGTTACTTTAGGACTGAAGCCTTCTTT.

The chain has TRBV18 and TRBJ2-7; D remains unclear. V lost 0 bases and J lost 6, with 12 bases in between. The CDR3 sequence is 14 residues long. The germline CDR1 and CDR2 sequences are KGHSH and LQKENI. The CDR3 bases are TGTGCCAGCTCACCACCCCACGGGTTGTCCGAGCAGTACTTC. The encoded protein is CASSPPHGLSEQYF.

The gene calls are TRBV2 and TRBJ1-2; 9 bases are a match to TRBD1. Germline values: CDR1 SNHLY, CDR2 FYNNEI. V was clipped by 5 bases and J by 8 bases; unmatched bases: 3. The CDR3 runs to 12 residues. The DNA for the CDR3 is TGTGCCAGCAGTCAGACAGGGGGAGGCTACACCTTC. Translating gives CASSQTGGGYTF.

This clone was detected only once. The chain couples TRBV4-2 to TRBJ1-2, with a weak D call TRBD1 (6 bases). Deletions cut 3 bases from V and 5 bases from J, with 13 bases between. CDR1 is LGHNA, CDR2 YNFKEQ, per germline. This CDR3 is 14 amino acids long. CDR3 sequence reads: CASSHTGLTYGYTF. Here the CDR3 DNA reads TGTGCCAGCAGCCATACAGGGTTAACGTATGGCTACACCTTC.

The CDR3 sequence: CASRPSGRGRGYGYTF. CDR3 in DNA: TGTGCAAGTCGCCCCTCTGGGAGAGGCAGGGGCTATGGCTACACCTTC. The chain links TRBV12-2 to TRBJ1-2; TRBD1, the table's D call, lacks a check against the DNA. TRBV12-2 is shown as a pseudogene. The CDR3 contains 16 residues.

The chain employs TRBV7-2 and TRBJ2-5; 8 nucleotides line up with TRBD2. CDR1 and CDR2 (germline): SGHTA, FQGNSA. Trimming at V came to 3 bases and at J to 5 bases, leaving 8 bases not matched to a gene. The CDR3 contains 15 residues. The CDR3 DNA reads TGTGCCAGCAGCTTCGCCGGGAGGGCTGAGGAGACCCAGTACTTC. It is translated as CASSFAGRAEETQYF.

The rearrangement joins TRBV19 to TRBJ1-2; D is unclear. CDR3 length: 12 amino acids. Per the germline V gene, CDR1 is LNHDA and CDR2 is SQIVND (reference sequence). Trimming took off 10 bases at V and 4 bases at J, with 13 bases between the two ends. CDR3 DNA sequence: TGTGCCACCACAGAAACCCGCTATGGCTACACCTTC. Translation gives CATTETRYGYTF.

The V gene is TRBV5-4, the J gene TRBJ1-2, with a weak D call TRBD1 (6 bases). Germline V gene sequence: CDR1 SGHNT, CDR2 YYREEE (reference sequence). V was pared by 0 bases and J by 8 bases, with 8 bases between. CDR3 length: 12 amino acids. The CDR3 reads CASSLGQEGYTF. The CDR3 DNA follows: TGTGCCAGCAGCTTGGGACAGGAAGGCTACACCTTC.

CDR3 DNA sequence: TGTGCCAGCAGCCATGGGGGGAGCTACACCTTC. It encodes CASSHGGSYTF. The rearrangement joins TRBV14 to TRBJ1-2; D perhaps matches TRBD1 (5 bases). The V end lost 3 bases, the J end lost 9 bases, and 8 bases lay between the germline ends. This CDR3 is built from 11 residues. CDR1 SGHDN and CDR2 FVKESK come from the germline V gene.

This clone has a handful of counts. This specimen includes other DNA sequences encoding the same CDR3. The V gene is TRBV25-1, the J gene TRBJ2-2, with a possible D match to TRBD1 (6 bases). This CDR3 has 16 residues. The V gene's germline CDR1 is MGHDK and CDR2 SYGVNS. The germline V and J ends were trimmed by 1 base and 1 base, with 10 bases remaining between them. CDR3 region: CASSELVTGNTGELFF. The CDR3 DNA sequence: TGTGCCAGCAGTGAATTAGTGACAGGGAACACCGGGGAGCTGTTTTTT.

The V and J genes are TRBV5-1 and TRBJ2-3, with 8 bases that match TRBD2. V was pared by 4 bases and J by 6 bases, with 4 bases of the junction left unmatched. The CDR3 has 13 amino acids. In germline, CDR1 is SGHRS, CDR2 YFSETQ. The CDR3 coding sequence is TGCGCCAGCAGCCCGGCGGGGGGCGATACGCAGTATTTT. It yields the protein CASSPAGGDTQYF. Complete variable domain (other parts from reference TRBV5-1 and TRBJ2-3): KAGVTQTPRYLIKTRGQQVTLSCSPISGHRSVSWYQQTPGQGLQFLFEYFSETQRNKGNFPGRFSGRQFSNSRSEMNVSTLELGDSALYLCASSPAGGDTQYFGPGTRLTVL.

The chain joins TRBV5-6 to TRBJ1-5; D not resolved. The germline V and J ends were trimmed by 0 bases and 7 bases, with 14 bases remaining between them. Germline values: CDR1 SGHDT, CDR2 YYEEEE. There are 15 residues in the CDR3. The CDR3 DNA reads as TGTGCCAGCAGCTTGGGTCCTAGTTCAAGCCAGCCCCAGCATTTT. This gives the protein CASSLGPSSSQPQHF.

The V and J genes are TRBV11-2 and TRBJ2-1, with TRBD1 as a possible D gene (5 bases). The ends were cut back, 3 bases at V and 6 bases at J, with 12 bases in the middle. In germline, CDR1 is SGHAT, CDR2 FQNNGV. The CDR3 spans 14 residues. CDR3 loop: CASSLAGNRNEQFF. In nucleotides, the CDR3 is TGTGCCAGCAGCTTGGCAGGGAACCGCAATGAGCAGTTCTTC.

V is TRBV5-1 and J is TRBJ1-1, with TRBD1 matching over 9 bases. Germline-derived CDR1 and CDR2 are SGHRS and YFSETQ. J gave up 4 bases and V 2 bases, and 12 bases lay outside the gene matches. This CDR3 comprises 17 residues. DNA for the CDR3: TGCGCCAGCAGCTTATTTGGTGGGACAGGGACTAGCACTGAAGCTTTCTTT. Translated: CASSLFGGTGTSTEAFF. Using reference TRBV5-1 and TRBJ1-1 for the parts outside the CDR3, the full variable domain is KAGVTQTPRYLIKTRGQQVTLSCSPISGHRSVSWYQQTPGQGLQFLFEYFSETQRNKGNFPGRFSGRQFSNSRSEMNVSTLELGDSALYLCASSLFGGTGTSTEAFFGQGTRLTVV.

For this clone: An end of the junction does not agree with germline; a read error may underlie this. This chain uses TRBV7-9 with TRBJ2-7; TRBD1 matches at 8 bases. Germline CDR1 and CDR2: SEHNR and FQNEAQ (reference sequence). This CDR3 has 12 amino acids. The CDR3 nucleotides read TGTTCCAGTCGGACAGGGTCCCAAGAGCAGTACTTC. Protein: CSSRTGSQEQYF.

The chain carries TRBV15 and TRBJ1-5; D is unclear. The germline CDR1 and CDR2 sequences are LNHNV and YYDKDF (reference sequence). The CDR3 is made up of 15 amino acids. V gave up 1 base and J gave up 3 bases, with 10 bases separating them. The CDR3 DNA reads as TGTGCCACCAGCAGAGGCGGGATCGACAATCAGCCCCAGCATTTT. It translates to CATSRGGIDNQPQHF.

The chain couples TRBV2 to TRBJ1-5, with D perhaps matching TRBD1 (5 bases). The CDR3 runs to 17 residues. With 7 bases removed from V and 0 bases from J, the gap between germline ends came to 19 bases. Looked up from germline, CDR1 is SNHLY and CDR2 is FYNNEI. The CDR3 reads CASMGTGGALSNQPQHF. The CDR3 DNA is TGTGCCAGCATGGGAACCGGAGGGGCCCTTAGCAATCAGCCCCAGCATTTT.

The V call is TRBV10-3, the J call TRBJ2-2; 12 bases are shared with TRBD1. Germline CDR1 and CDR2: ENHRY and SYGVKD. The CDR3 loop spans 15 amino acids. After removal of 4 bases from V and 11 bases from J, the junction contained 8 bases not matched to a gene. CDR3 amino acids: CAISGGQGARGELFF. The CDR3 DNA is TGTGCCATCAGTGGGGGACAGGGGGCGCGTGGCGAGCTGTTTTTT.

The chain combines TRBV19 with TRBJ1-3; 9 nucleotides line up with TRBD1. Germline V lookup: CDR1 LNHDA, CDR2 SQIVND (reference sequence). Trimming removed 5 bases from V and 4 bases from J; junction bases left unmatched: 9. The CDR3 length is 16 residues. The CDR3 bases are TGTGCCAGTAGTTTCTTCGGACAGGGGATCGGAAACACCATATATTTT. Translation gives CASSFFGQGIGNTIYF.

The chain is built from TRBV5-1 and TRBJ2-4; TRBD2 might be the D (5 bases). Between the trimmed V and J ends, which lost 4 bases and 8 bases, there was a span of 7 bases. Germline CDR1 and CDR2: SGHRS and YFSETQ. This CDR3 has 11 amino acids. The CDR3 DNA follows: TGCGCCAGCAGCGACTACGACATTCAGTACTTC. Its translation is CASSDYDIQYF.

The chain joins TRBV6-1 to TRBJ1-2, with 8 bases aligning to TRBD1. From germline, CDR1 is MNHNS and CDR2 SASEGT. There are 15 residues in the CDR3. The ends lost 5 bases at V and 4 bases at J; junction bases unmatched: 9. The CDR3 nucleotides are TGTGCCAGCAGTCCCGGACTACAGGGGGGCTATGGCTACACCTTC. Protein: CASSPGLQGGYGYTF.

This clone has just a few counts. The chain joins TRBV5-6 to TRBJ2-1; 9 nucleotides align to TRBD1. The V gene's germline CDR1 is SGHDT and CDR2 YYEEEE. The CDR3 covers 15 residues. The junction had 7 bases not matched to a gene; V was cut back by 3 bases and J by 6 bases. CDR3 amino acids: CASSSDRGNANEQFF. CDR3 in DNA: TGTGCCAGCAGCTCGGACAGGGGAAACGCCAATGAGCAGTTCTTC.

The CDR3 DNA sequence: TGTGCCAGCAGTCTTAGAGCGGGGGATACCGGGGAGCTGTTTTTT. It codes for CASSLRAGDTGELFF. The chain joins TRBV14 to TRBJ2-2; 8 bases fit TRBD2. Germline values: CDR1 SGHDN, CDR2 FVKESK. The CDR3 sequence is 15 residues long. Unmatched junction bases numbered 8, after V lost 6 bases and J lost 5 bases.